The 3 T cell receptor beta chains listed next were all sequenced from one sample in a study of T cells in tumors after PD-1 blockade. TCRdb's copy holds only in-frame clones and misses some; the assay was immunoSEQ multiplex PCR. The sample has 15,000 to 20,000 clones, around 85% seen once; the top ten hold approximately 24%. The sample in question was PBMCs, obtained after anti-PD-1 therapy. The receptors derive from a human donor with advanced basal cell or squamous cell carcinoma (not recorded which).

The J gene is TRBJ1-2, the V gene TRBV9; D is unresolved. Germline CDR1 reads SGDLS; CDR2 reads YYNGEE. This CDR3 spans 11 amino acids. The CDR3 loop reads CAENKVLGYTF. CDR3 sequence (DNA): TGTGCTGAAAATAAGGTACTTGGCTACACCTTC.

This rearrangement joins TRBV2 to TRBJ2-7; 10 positions agree with TRBD2. The germline V gene encodes CDR1 SNHLY and CDR2 FYNNEI. V was pared by 4 bases and J by 5 bases, with 14 bases of the junction left unmatched. CDR3 size: 17 residues. The CDR3 protein is CASSGDLAGAGKHEQYF. The CDR3 coding sequence is TGTGCCAGCAGTGGGGACCTAGCGGGGGCCGGGAAGCACGAGCAGTACTTC.

This sequence joins TRBV7-2 and TRBJ2-2; 11 nucleotides align to TRBD2. Germline CDR1 reads SGHTA; CDR2 reads FQGNSA. The length of the CDR3 is 17 residues. V was clipped by 5 bases and J by 5 bases; unmatched bases: 10. The CDR3 region is CASSRRTSGSSTGELFF. The CDR3, as DNA: TGTGCCAGCAGCCGCAGGACTAGCGGGTCGAGTACCGGGGAGCTGTTTTTT.